These T cell receptor beta chains were read from a single sample in a study of human T cells and chemical hapten exposure. TCRdb processed the RACE reads anew with MiXCR; each CDR3 protein has one entry. This sample has some 350,000 distinct CDR3 sequences, with just under 6.5% found just once. Material: whole blood, obtained in connection with sensitization to the hapten diphenylcyclopropenone (DPC). All receptors come from a woman aged 18-29 years with alopecia areata. Some clones in this sample may be carry-over from other donors' samples. CDR3s include the opening cysteine and the closing phenylalanine or tryptophan. D genes are given only for firm matches. Clone size is stated in some rows and not others, as once, few, many or a class when expanded.

D gene	V gene	clone size	J gene	CDR3 DNA	CDR3 protein
.	TRBV27	few	TRBJ2-7	TGTGCCAGCAGTTTATCAGACCCCAGGGGAGAGCAGTACTTC	CASSLSDPRGEQYF
.	TRBV7-9	.	TRBJ1-6	TGTGCCAGCGGGGGAGGTCGAGCTAATAATTCACCCCTCCACTTT	CASGGGRANNSPLHF
TRBD1	TRBV12-5	.	TRBJ1-1	TGTGCTAGTGGTTTGGCGGGACAGCCGAACACTGAAGCTTTCTTT	CASGLAGQPNTEAFF
TRBD1	TRBV7-8	many	TRBJ2-6	TGTGCCAGCAGCTCATCGACAGGGGGTCACTCTGGGGCCAACGTCCTGACTTTC	CASSSSTGGHSGANVLTF
TRBD2	TRBV4-2	many	TRBJ2-2	TGTGCCAGCAGCCTTCCCCCCGGCGGGGAAGCGGGGACCGGGGAGCTGTTTTTT	CASSLPPGGEAGTGELFF
.	TRBV6-5	few	TRBJ2-6	TGTGCCAGCAGTTTTTACTCTGGGGCCAACGTCCTGACTTTC	CASSFYSGANVLTF
.	TRBV6-1	many	TRBJ2-6	TGTGCCAGCAGTGAAGGAGACTCTGGGGCCAACGTCCTGACTTTC	CASSEGDSGANVLTF
TRBD1	TRBV18	few	TRBJ1-5	TGTGCCAGCTCACCATCGGACAGGGGAGGTCAGCCCCAGCATTTT	CASSPSDRGGQPQHF
.	TRBV7-8	few	TRBJ2-3	TGTGCCAGCAGCGGGCAGGGTGGCCCAGATACGCAGTATTTT	CASSGQGGPDTQYF
.	TRBV10-3	many	TRBJ1-5	TGTGCCATCAGTGAGGACAGTTCGGGGCCCCAGCATTTT	CAISEDSSGPQHF
.	TRBV20-1	.	TRBJ1-6	TGCAGTACGTCCAAGCCGAGCTCCTATAATTCACCCCTCCACTTT	CSTSKPSSYNSPLHF
.	TRBV6-5	.	TRBJ1-6	TGTGCCAGCAGTTACAGTTCGGGGTCGATGGGATCACCCCTCCACTTT	CASSYSSGSMGSPLHF
TRBD1	TRBV20-1	.	TRBJ1-2	TGCAGTGCTGATCCGGGACAGCCGACCTATGGCTACACCTTC	CSADPGQPTYGYTF
TRBD2	TRBV9	few	TRBJ2-5	TGTGCCAGCAGCGTAACGGGACTAGTCGCCACTGGCGAGACCCAGTACTTC	CASSVTGLVATGETQYF
.	TRBV2	few	TRBJ2-7	TGTGCCAGCACTTGGGACTCTAGCTCCTACGAGCAGTACTTC	CASTWDSSSYEQYF
TRBD1	TRBV5-5	few	TRBJ2-7	TGTGCCAGCAGCTCCGGGACAGGGGGTTCCGAGCAGTACTTC	CASSSGTGGSEQYF
TRBD1	TRBV11-2	few	TRBJ2-3	TGTGCCAGCAGCTTGGATACCGGGACAGGGGTTTTCACAGATACGCAGTATTTT	CASSLDTGTGVFTDTQYF
.	TRBV11-2	many	TRBJ1-2	TGTGCCAGCAGCCTCAAGACTAACTATGGCTACACCTTC	CASSLKTNYGYTF
TRBD1	TRBV6-6	.	TRBJ2-7	TGTGCCAGCAGTGGGACAGGCAAATCGGGCGAGCAGTACTTC	CASSGTGKSGEQYF
TRBD1	TRBV6-1	.	TRBJ2-7	TGTGCCAGCTGCTCGACAGGGGATAGCTCCTACGAGCAGTACTTC	CASCSTGDSSYEQYF
TRBD1	TRBV27	many	TRBJ1-1	TGTGCCAGCAGTCCGGGACAGATGAACACTGAAGCTTTCTTT	CASSPGQMNTEAFF
.	TRBV7-2	.	TRBJ1-5	TGTGCCAGCAGCTTATACGGCGGACTCAGCAATCAGCCCCAGCATTTT	CASSLYGGLSNQPQHF
.	TRBV12-3/TRBV12-4	.	TRBJ1-2	TGTGCCAGCACCCCCGCGGCAGGGATCTCGGATGGCTACACCTTC	CASTPAAGISDGYTF
.	TRBV21-1	.	TRBJ2-2	TGTGCCAGCAGCAAGGACAGGGGGCGAAGCACCGGGGAGCTGTTTTTT	CASSKDRGRSTGELFF
.	TRBV28	many	TRBJ1-3	TGTGCCAGCAGTTTACAGGGTAACTCTGGAAACACCATATATTTT	CASSLQGNSGNTIYF
TRBD1	TRBV7-2	many	TRBJ1-3	TGTGCCAGCACCCCCATGAGCACAGGGGCTGGAAACACCATATATTTT	CASTPMSTGAGNTIYF
.	TRBV9	.	TRBJ1-1	TGTGCCAGCAGCGTAGTTCCAGGGGTGAGCACTGAAGCTTTCTTT	CASSVVPGVSTEAFF
.	TRBV6-2/TRBV6-3	few	TRBJ2-6	TGTGCCAGCAGTTGGGGGGGGCTCGGGGCCAACGTCCTGACTTTC	CASSWGGLGANVLTF
.	TRBV10-3	many	TRBJ1-5	TGTGCCATCAGTGGAGACAGAGATTATAGCAATCAGCCCCAGCATTTT	CAISGDRDYSNQPQHF
.	TRBV6-1	.	TRBJ2-1	TGTGCCAGCACTACTTGGAGGGGGGCTAACAATGAGCAGTTCTTC	CASTTWRGANNEQFF
.	TRBV3-1	few	TRBJ2-2	TGTGCCAGCAGCCAAGCTTGGCAAACCGGGGAGCTGTTTTTT	CASSQAWQTGELFF
TRBD1	TRBV5-8	many	TRBJ2-5	TGTGCCAGCACCTCAGGACAGGGGGTCGAAGAGACCCAGTACTTC	CASTSGQGVEETQYF
TRBD1	TRBV18	.	TRBJ1-5	TGTGCCAGCTCGAAAGACAGGGCCAATCAGCCCCAGCATTTT	CASSKDRANQPQHF
TRBD1	TRBV27	.	TRBJ2-1	TGTGCCAGCAGTAAGACAGGGGATGAGCAGTTCTTC	CASSKTGDEQFF
.	TRBV7-8	.	TRBJ2-7	TGTGCCAGCAGCCCGACCATCGACGTCTACGAGCAGTACTTC	CASSPTIDVYEQYF
TRBD1	TRBV14	many	TRBJ1-6	TGTGCCAGCAGCCCAAACAACCGGGACAGATATAATTCACCCCTCCACTTT	CASSPNNRDRYNSPLHF
.	TRBV14	.	TRBJ1-5	TGTGCCAGCAGCCAAATGTTCAATCAGCCCCAGCATTTT	CASSQMFNQPQHF
.	TRBV6-1	few	TRBJ2-3	TGTGCCAGCAGTGAAGGGCCAGGGCCGGGCACAGATACGCAGTATTTT	CASSEGPGPGTDTQYF
.	TRBV11-2	.	TRBJ1-4	TGTGCCAGCAGCAGCAGGCTGGGGGCCCATAATGAAAAACTGTTTTTT	CASSSRLGAHNEKLFF
TRBD1	TRBV18	few	TRBJ2-7	TGTGCCAGCTCAGGGACAGGTGGCGACGAGCAGTACTTC	CASSGTGGDEQYF
.	TRBV4-3	few	TRBJ2-5	TGCGCCAGCAGCCAAGGAATGAACCAAGAGACCCAGTACTTC	CASSQGMNQETQYF
TRBD1	TRBV20-1	many	TRBJ1-3	TGCAGTGCTAGACGGGACAGTGGAAACACCATATATTTT	CSARRDSGNTIYF
.	TRBV4-3	few	TRBJ2-2	TGCGCCAGCAGCCAAGCGAGGGGGGCGGGCACCGGGGAGCTGTTTTTT	CASSQARGAGTGELFF
.	TRBV6-1	many	TRBJ1-2	TGTGCCAGCAGTGAGGGTCCGAACCGACCTAACTATGGCTACACCTTC	CASSEGPNRPNYGYTF
TRBD1	TRBV7-9	few	TRBJ2-7	TGTGCCAGCAGCCGAGAAGTGGACAGGGTAAACGAGCAGTACTTC	CASSREVDRVNEQYF
.	TRBV20-1	few	TRBJ1-4	TGCAGTGCTCCTACCGTGAGGGAGGGTGATGAAAAACTGTTTTTT	CSAPTVREGDEKLFF
.	TRBV7-2	many	TRBJ1-1	TGTGCCAGCAGCTTACGGGCCCTGAACACTGAAGCTTTCTTT	CASSLRALNTEAFF
.	TRBV6-2/TRBV6-3	many	TRBJ2-1	TGTGCCAGCAGTTACATCGTAACGGCGGGTGGGCAGTTCTTC	CASSYIVTAGGQFF
TRBD1	TRBV12-3/TRBV12-4	many	TRBJ1-2	TGTGCCAGCAGTAGACAGGGGTACTATGGCTACACCTTC	CASSRQGYYGYTF
.	TRBV14	many	TRBJ1-1	TGTGCCAGCAGCCAAGAGTCCCCGGGACTTTGGAGCACTGAAGCTTTCTTT	CASSQESPGLWSTEAFF
.	TRBV6-5	many	TRBJ1-4	TGTGCCAGCAGTCCCCAGAGACGAGAAAAACTGTTTTTT	CASSPQRREKLFF
.	TRBV18	few	TRBJ1-2	TGTGCCAGCTCACCAACGGGCCAGGCCATCTATGGCTACACCTTC	CASSPTGQAIYGYTF
TRBD1	TRBV2	few	TRBJ1-2	TGTGCCAGCAGTGAAAACCCTAGGACAGGGCAATATGGCTACACCTTC	CASSENPRTGQYGYTF
.	TRBV7-9	.	TRBJ2-7	TGTGCCAGCAGCTTAGGAGGAGGTAAAACGGGACACTACTACGAGCAGTACTTC	CASSLGGGKTGHYYEQYF